This TCR beta chain was captured by sequencing in a study of control samples from healthy donors and cancer patients. Here immunoSEQ multiplex PCR was the method, and the copy in TCRdb shows in-frame clones only, minus some. The sample contains about 110,000 clones, about nine tenths of which appear only once. Trimming left V 3 bases short and J 7 bases short, with 18 bases between. CDR3 length: 15 amino acids. CDR1 ENHRY and CDR2 SYGVKD come from the germline V gene. Specimen: blood. This sequence joins TRBV10-3 and TRBJ2-5; D assignment may be TRBD1 or TRBD2 (5 bases each). This clonotype originated in a woman between 18 and 29 years old in good health. In DNA, the CDR3 is TGTGCCATCAGTGACGGGGACCCTCCGTATGGGACCCAGTACTTC. This encodes CAISDGDPPYGTQYF.